This is a list of T cell receptor beta chains from one sample in a study of cytomegalovirus exposure and HLA in healthy donors. Data came from immunoSEQ multiplex PCR; TCRdb stores just in-frame clones and leaves some out. Among about 190,000 clones listed, 75% to 90% were seen once. The sequenced sample was PBMCs. Receptors were obtained from a man younger than 45 in good health and CMV-seronegative. Both conserved end residues are part of each CDR3. A D gene is named only where the DNA matches it firmly. Clone size appears in some rows only: once, few, many, or a class for an expanded clone.

j_call d_call clone_size v_call cdr3_nt cdr3_aa
TRBJ1-1 NA NA TRBV6-1 TGTGCCAGCAGGGTGGGCCCCGGGAACACTGAAGCTTTCTTT CASRVGPGNTEAFF
TRBJ2-3 NA once TRBV19 TGTGCCAGTAGTATAAGGGAGGTGTCTCGCGGGGATACGCAGTATTTT CASSIREVSRGDTQYF
TRBJ2-5 NA NA TRBV27 TGTGCCAGCAGGCAGGCTGCCTCCGGGACCCAGTACTTC CASRQAASGTQYF
TRBJ2-7 TRBD1 NA TRBV5-1 TGCGCCAGCAGCTCCCGGACAGGGGGCAGCGAGCAGTACTTC CASSSRTGGSEQYF
TRBJ1-1 TRBD1 NA TRBV5-6 TGTGCCAGCAGCTGGCGGGGTACAGGGGCGAACACTGAAGCTTTCTTT CASSWRGTGANTEAFF
TRBJ2-2 NA NA TRBV19 TGTGCCAGTAGCCTTCCCGGGACAAATATCGGGGAGCTGTTTTTT CASSLPGTNIGELFF
TRBJ1-5 NA NA TRBV2 TGTGCCAGCAGAGCAGGGTATAGCAATCAGCCCCAGCATTTT CASRAGYSNQPQHF
TRBJ2-5 TRBD2 NA TRBV7-2 TGTGCCAGCAGCTTCGGGGGGGTGGCGGAGACCCAGTACTTC CASSFGGVAETQYF
TRBJ1-6 TRBD1 NA TRBV10-3 TGTGCCATCAGAGCCGGGACAGGGCCTAATTCACCCCTCCACTTT CAIRAGTGPNSPLHF
TRBJ2-7 TRBD2 NA TRBV28 TGTGCCAGCAGTTATCTAGCGGGAGAGGGAAAGCAGTACTTC CASSYLAGEGKQYF
TRBJ1-2 NA NA TRBV5-1 TGCGCCAGCAGCTTGGCTGGTTCGGGAGAGGACTATGGCTACACCTTC CASSLAGSGEDYGYTF
TRBJ2-7 NA NA TRBV11-2 TGTGCCAGCAGCTCAGGCCAGGGGATCGGATTCGAGCAGTACTTC CASSSGQGIGFEQYF
TRBJ2-3 NA NA TRBV5-1 TGCGCCAGCAGCCCGGGTTTCACGGGAGCAGATACGCAGTATTTT CASSPGFTGADTQYF
TRBJ2-7 TRBD1 NA TRBV10-3 TGTGCCATCAGTAACTCTCAGGGGGCCCTCAGGGAGCAGTACTTC CAISNSQGALREQYF
TRBJ2-5 TRBD2 NA TRBV30 TGTGCCTGGAGCGGTAAACTAGCGGGAGGAAGCTTAGTAGAGACCCAGTACTTC CAWSGKLAGGSLVETQYF
TRBJ2-7 NA NA TRBV7-8 TGTGCCAGCAGCTTGACTCCAACAGGGCAGGTATCCTACGAGCAGTACTTC CASSLTPTGQVSYEQYF
TRBJ2-7 NA NA TRBV30 TGTGCCTGGGAAAGACTAGGTTCCGAGCAGTACTTC CAWERLGSEQYF
TRBJ2-2 NA once TRBV6-5 TGTGCCAGCAGTTACTCGAACGGGGGCACCGGGGAGCTGTTTTTT CASSYSNGGTGELFF